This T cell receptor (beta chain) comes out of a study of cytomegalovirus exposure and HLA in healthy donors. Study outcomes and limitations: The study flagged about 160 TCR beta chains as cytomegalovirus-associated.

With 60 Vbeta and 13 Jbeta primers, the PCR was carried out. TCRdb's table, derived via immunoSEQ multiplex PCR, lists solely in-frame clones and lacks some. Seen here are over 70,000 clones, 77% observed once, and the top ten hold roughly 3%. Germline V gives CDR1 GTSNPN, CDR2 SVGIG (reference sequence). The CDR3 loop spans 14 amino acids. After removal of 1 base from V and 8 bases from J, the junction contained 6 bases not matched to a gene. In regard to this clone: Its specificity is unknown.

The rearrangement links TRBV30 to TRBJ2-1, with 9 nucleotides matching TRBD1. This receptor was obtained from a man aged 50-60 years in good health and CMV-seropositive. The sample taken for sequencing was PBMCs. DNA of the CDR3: TGTGCCTGGAGTGCCGGGACAGGGAAGTATGAGCAGTTCTTC. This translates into CAWSAGTGKYEQFF. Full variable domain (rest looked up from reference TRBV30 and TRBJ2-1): SQTIHQWPATLVQPVGSPLSLECTVEGTSNPNLYWYRQAAGRGLQLLFYSVGIGQISSEVPQNLSASRPQDRQFILSSKKLLLSDSGFYLCAWSAGTGKYEQFFGPGTRLTVL.